The 16 T cell receptor beta chains listed next were all sequenced from one sample in a study of response to subunit inactivated influenza vaccine. TCRdb re-called the RT-PCR reads with MiXCR, one entry per CDR3 protein. The sample lists roughly 780,000 distinct CDR3 sequences; approximately 18% were seen once. Material: PBMCs from blood, obtained 5 days after vaccination. The receptors derive from a man aged 50 to 60 who received an inactivated influenza vaccine.

This clonotype was counted between two and nine times. This chain joins TRBV20-1 and TRBJ1-6; D is uncertain. CDR1 DFQATT and CDR2 SNEGSKA come from the germline V gene (reference sequence). The CDR3 runs 12 residues. V was clipped by 6 bases and J by 7 bases, with 10 bases between them. The CDR3 is CSALSGNSPLHF. The CDR3 DNA sequence: TGCAGTGCCCTCTCCGGGAATTCACCCCTCCACTTT.

The CDR3 loop is CASSEDGRYGYTF. CDR3 DNA sequence: TGTGCCAGCAGTGAAGACGGGCGATATGGCTACACCTTC. The rearrangement links TRBV25-1 to TRBJ1-2, with unresolved D. V dropped 2 bases and J dropped 5 bases, with 9 bases sitting between them. The CDR3 extends over 13 amino acids. The germline V gene has CDR1 MGHDK and CDR2 SYGVNS.

This clonotype was observed a few times. The chain joins TRBV12-3 or TRBV12-4 to TRBJ1-5; D is uncertain. The CDR3 sequence is 14 residues long. Trimming took 4 bases from V and 1 from J, leaving 8 bases between them. The CDR3 protein is CASSSTSSNQPQHF. The CDR3 nucleotides read TGTGCCAGCAGTTCAACTTCAAGCAATCAGCCCCAGCATTTT.

Sample share makes this clonotype medium-sized. This rearrangement joins TRBV29-1 to TRBJ2-3; D is unclear. CDR1 is SQVTM, CDR2 ANQGSEA, per germline. The CDR3 totals 12 residues. V lost 2 bases, J lost 4 bases, and 7 bases lay in between. CDR3 sequence: CSVELVADTQYF. CDR3 DNA sequence: TGCAGCGTTGAACTAGTCGCAGATACGCAGTATTTT.

Only a few counts were recorded for this clonotype. The chain uses TRBV28 and TRBJ2-1; 10 nucleotides align to TRBD1. Germline trimming cut 4 bases from V and 10 bases from J; bases unmatched to any gene: 10. This CDR3 comprises 15 residues. CDR1 is MDHEN, CDR2 SYDVKM, per germline. CDR3 nucleotides: TGTGCCAGCAGTTCACCCGGGACAGGGGTTCAGGAGCAGTTCTTC. Protein: CASSSPGTGVQEQFF.

This clonotype was detected a few times. J is TRBJ1-6 and V is TRBV5-1; D may be TRBD1 (6 bases). Per germline, CDR1 SGHRS and CDR2 YFSETQ. V was shortened by 2 bases and J by 4 bases, with 13 bases between the two germline ends. This CDR3 is 16 amino acids long. The CDR3 nucleotides read TGCGCCAGCAGCTTAGCGGGGGCGCAGTATAATTCACCCCTCCACTTT. The encoded protein is CASSLAGAQYNSPLHF.

CDR3 in amino acids: CSARDAYKSYEQYF. The CDR3, as DNA: TGCAGTGCTAGAGACGCCTACAAATCCTACGAGCAGTACTTC. The chain has TRBV20-1 and TRBJ2-7; D remains unclear. Germline lookup yields CDR1 DFQATT and CDR2 SNEGSKA (reference sequence). V was clipped by 0 bases and J by 1 base, with 10 bases between them. The CDR3 has 14 amino acids.

This rearrangement joins TRBV5-1 to TRBJ2-5; D not certain. The V end lost 0 bases, the J end lost 5 bases, and 11 bases lay between the germline ends. The CDR3 totals 14 residues. The germline gives CDR1 SGHRS, CDR2 YFSETQ. The CDR3, as DNA: TGCGCCAGCAGCTTGGGGGTCGTCGGCGAGACCCAGTACTTC. Amino acids: CASSLGVVGETQYF.

This chain connects TRBV6-1 to TRBJ2-7; D may correspond to TRBD1 or TRBD2 (6 bases each). V lost 7 bases, J lost 0 bases, and 13 bases lay in between. Germline assignment: CDR1 MNHNS and CDR2 SASEGT. The CDR3 is 14 residues long. The CDR3 sequence: CASKWGDISYEQYF. CDR3 DNA: TGTGCCAGCAAATGGGGGGACATCTCCTACGAGCAGTACTTC.

The V and J genes are TRBV28 and TRBJ2-7; TRBD1 agrees at 8 bases. Per germline, CDR1 MDHEN and CDR2 SYDVKM. This CDR3 is built from 16 residues. V trimming: 4 bases; J trimming: 2 bases; junction bases outside the gene matches: 10. Here the CDR3 reads CASSYNPGQATYEQYF. As DNA, the CDR3 is TGTGCCAGCAGTTACAACCCGGGACAGGCCACCTACGAGCAGTACTTC.

This clonotype turned up a few times. The V call is TRBV27, the J call TRBJ2-7, with 7 bases lining up with TRBD2. Germline-derived CDR1 and CDR2 are MNHEY and SMNVEV (reference sequence). CDR3 length equals 15 residues. V shed 6 bases and J 4 bases; nucleotides not matched to a gene: 12. The chain's CDR3 is CASSPFGWEGYEQYF. The DNA of the CDR3 is TGTGCCAGCAGCCCTTTCGGCTGGGAGGGGTACGAGCAGTACTTC.

The chain combines TRBV20-1 with TRBJ2-5, with D perhaps being TRBD1 or TRBD2 (5 bases each). Germline CDR1 reads DFQATT; CDR2 reads SNEGSKA (reference sequence). V lost 2 bases, J lost 7 bases, and 14 bases lay in between. There are 13 residues in the CDR3. CDR3 DNA sequence: TGCAGTGCTAGAACCTGGGGGAGTTGGACCCAGTACTTC. It specifies CSARTWGSWTQYF.

At least ten counts were recorded for this clonotype. This chain connects TRBV7-9 to TRBJ1-1, with D maybe TRBD1 (6 bases). CDR1 is SEHNR, CDR2 FQNEAQ, per germline (reference sequence). The CDR3 sequence is 15 residues long. V gave up 3 bases and J gave up 0 bases, with 11 bases separating them. CDR3: CASSLETGMNTEAFF. The CDR3 DNA is TGTGCCAGCAGCTTGGAGACAGGAATGAACACTGAAGCTTTCTTT.

This clonotype was counted ten times or more. The chain carries TRBV4-2 and TRBJ2-1, with D perhaps TRBD1 (5 bases). Germline-derived CDR1 and CDR2 are LGHNA and YNFKEQ. The CDR3 covers 16 residues. V lost 4 bases and J lost 1, with 14 bases in between. In DNA, the CDR3 is TGTGCCAGCAGCCCCCAAACAGGACGTTCCTACAATGAGCAGTTCTTC. Its protein is CASSPQTGRSYNEQFF.

The chain joins TRBV29-1 to TRBJ2-7; D possibly corresponds to TRBD2 (6 bases). Trimming cost V 6 bases and J 6 bases, with 12 bases left between them. Germline CDR1 and CDR2: SQVTM and ANQGSEA. The CDR3 loop spans 11 amino acids. CDR3 protein: CSVELASEQYF. CDR3 coding DNA: TGCAGCGTAGAACTAGCCAGCGAGCAGTACTTC.

This clonotype was recorded a few times. The CDR3 loop is CASSWQGPRDGYTF. CDR3 bases: TGCGCCAGCAGCTGGCAGGGACCTAGGGATGGCTACACCTTC. The rearrangement links TRBV4-3 to TRBJ1-2; possibly TRBD1 for D (5 bases). The CDR3 runs 14 residues. Germline-derived CDR1 and CDR2 are LGHNA and YSLEER. The germline V and J ends were trimmed by 5 bases and 6 bases, with 16 bases remaining between them.